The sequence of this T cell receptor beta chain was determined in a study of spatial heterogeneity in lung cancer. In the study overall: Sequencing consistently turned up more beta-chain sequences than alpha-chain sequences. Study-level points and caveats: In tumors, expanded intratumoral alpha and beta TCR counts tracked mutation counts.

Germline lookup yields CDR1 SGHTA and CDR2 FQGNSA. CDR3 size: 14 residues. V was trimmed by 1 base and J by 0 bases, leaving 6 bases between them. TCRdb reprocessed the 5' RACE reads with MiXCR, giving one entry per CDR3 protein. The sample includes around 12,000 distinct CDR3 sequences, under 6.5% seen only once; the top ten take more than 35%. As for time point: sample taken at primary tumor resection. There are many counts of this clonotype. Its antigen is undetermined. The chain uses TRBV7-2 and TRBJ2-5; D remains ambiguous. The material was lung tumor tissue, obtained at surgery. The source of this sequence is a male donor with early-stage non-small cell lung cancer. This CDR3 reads CASSLDGYQETQYF. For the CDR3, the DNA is TGTGCCAGCAGCTTAGACGGGTACCAAGAGACCCAGTACTTC.